This T cell receptor beta chain was retrieved from a study of blood T cell repertoires in COVID-19. Assay: immunoSEQ multiplex PCR; the TCRdb copy retains only in-frame clones and omits some. The table has 150,000 to 200,000 clones, around 82% seen once; the top ten hold around 9.5%. Unmatched junction bases numbered 4, after V lost 5 bases and J lost 2 bases. There are 15 residues in the CDR3. Looked up from germline, CDR1 is MNHNY and CDR2 is SVGAGI (reference sequence). This sequence originates from an elderly woman with acute or convalescent COVID-19. The chain has TRBV6-6 and TRBJ1-5, with 9 bases identical to TRBD1. The specimen sequenced was peripheral blood. Written as DNA, the CDR3 is TGTGCCAGCAGTAGGGACAGGGAACGCAATCAGCCCCAGCATTTT. Translated, it gives CASSRDRERNQPQHF.